The subject of this entry is one TCR beta chain. Antigen unknown. No conserved phenylalanine or tryptophan ends this CDR3, so it is likely a read error. This CDR3 has 13 amino acids. The germline gives CDR1 SGHTA, CDR2 FQGTGA. This entry belongs to a study of T cell repertoires in cytomegalovirus infection. Looking at the study overall: Recently identified HLA-C-restricted and well-studied HLA-B-restricted CMV epitopes were used. In public TCR beta signatures, there were indications of both CMV infection and matching HLA type. Findings and caveats of the study: Carriage of CMV together with the relevant HLA was identifiable through cumulative public TCR beta family frequency. Predominance within the ex vivo response was attributable to HLA-C-restricted CMV-specific TCR beta clonotypes.

MiXCR was run by TCRdb on the reads, yielding one entry per CDR3 protein. Seen here are 75,000 to 100,000 distinct CDR3 sequences, around 28% observed once, and the top ten hold approximately 71%. This chain links TRBV7-3 with TRBJ1-6, with no clear D. The sequencing here drew on CD8+ T cells from cultured PBMCs, taken from culture after CMV antigen stimulation. The clonotype originates from a human donor in good health (CMV status not recorded). Some clones in this sample may be carry-over from other donors' samples. CDR3 loop: CASSSLLREPLHL. Written as DNA, the CDR3 is TGCGCCAGCAGCTCCCTTTTAAGGGAACCCCTCCACCTT.